This T cell receptor beta chain was documented in a study of T cell responses to AZD1222 COVID-19 vaccine. Overall study: Pooling of second doses given at about 4 or about 12 weeks was done.

Data came from immunoSEQ multiplex PCR; TCRdb stores just in-frame clones and leaves some out. The table includes around 88,000 clones, roughly 90% detected once. Study results and limitations: No day 14 peak samples; only post-peak repertoires were characterized. Only a handful of AZD1222 recipients tested seropositive at baseline. Regions 160-218 and 743-854 dominated among vaccine-associated CD4 TCRs spanning spike.

Points on this clone: What it binds is not known.

Germline lookup yields CDR1 SGHNT and CDR2 YYREEE (reference sequence). V shed 1 base and J shed 10 bases, with 9 bases lying between them. This CDR3 is 12 amino acids long. The chain couples TRBV5-4 to TRBJ2-1, with a tentative D call TRBD2 (6 bases). Sequences were derived from peripheral blood, sampled on day 0 of AZD1222 vaccination. This clonotype was obtained from an adult in good health. The CDR3 region has the DNA TGTGCCAGCAGCTTGTACGGGAGCGAGCAGTTCTTC. Translated, it gives CASSLYGSEQFF.